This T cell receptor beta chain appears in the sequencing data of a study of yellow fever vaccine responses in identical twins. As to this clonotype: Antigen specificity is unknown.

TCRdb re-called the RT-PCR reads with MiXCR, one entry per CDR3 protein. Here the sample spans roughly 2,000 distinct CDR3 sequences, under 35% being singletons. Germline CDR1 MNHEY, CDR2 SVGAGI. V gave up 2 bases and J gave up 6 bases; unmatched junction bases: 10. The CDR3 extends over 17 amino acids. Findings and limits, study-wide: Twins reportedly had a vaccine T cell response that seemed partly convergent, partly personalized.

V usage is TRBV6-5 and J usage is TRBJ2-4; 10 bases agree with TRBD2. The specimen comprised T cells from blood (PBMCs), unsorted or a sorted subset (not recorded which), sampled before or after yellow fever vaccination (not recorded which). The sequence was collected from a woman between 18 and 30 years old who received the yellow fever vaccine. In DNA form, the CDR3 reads TGTGCCAGCAGTTACACTAGCGGGACCCTCGGCAGAAACATTCAGTACTTC. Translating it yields CASSYTSGTLGRNIQYF.